This entry is about one T cell receptor beta chain. The CDR3 runs to 15 residues. The ends were cut back, 4 bases at V and 4 bases at J, with 16 bases in the middle. Germline CDR1 is SGHRS and CDR2 is YFSETQ. Researchers prepared the TCRbeta library using unique molecular identifiers, the study reports. TCRdb reanalysed the PCR reads using MiXCR and keeps one entry per CDR3 protein. The data contain approximately 980,000 distinct CDR3 sequences, around 30% of them seen just once; the ten biggest clones take up about 28%. The source of the sample is a study of T-cell reconstitution after alpha-beta-depleted transplantation in children.

The genes are TRBV5-1 and TRBJ2-3, with a possible D match to TRBD1 (6 bases). This clonotype was sampled from a boy in the first two years of life who had a stem cell transplant for SCID, so the T cells may come from the graft donor. The sequences come from PBMCs, mostly from graft donor cells, collected 360 days after TCRalphabeta/CD19-depleted stem cell transplant. Here the CDR3 reads CASSPDSGLADTQYF. In nucleotides, the CDR3 is TGCGCCAGCAGCCCGGACAGCGGCCTCGCAGATACGCAGTATTTT.